This T cell receptor (beta chain) was documented in a study of T cells after yellow fever vaccination. Looking at the study overall: Preparation used SMART-Seq v4 Ultra Low Input for the low-cell-number fractions. General study findings and limits: Reappearing after the booster were most of the clones from primary vaccination (roughly 96% CD4, about 87% CD8). Faster peaking, at day 5 versus 15, marked a secondary response that was weaker.

This clonotype has more than one count but fewer than ten. Its antigen is currently unknown. The CDR3 is 18 residues long. Germline CDR1 is SGHAT and CDR2 is FQNNGV. V shed 3 bases and J 5 bases; nucleotides not matched to a gene: 13. Universal primer sites and UMIs were introduced during 5'RACE template-switching synthesis of TCR cDNA. TCRdb ran MiXCR on the 5' RACE reads and lists one entry per CDR3 protein. The sample has 620,000 or so distinct CDR3 sequences, roughly 17% seen once. The sequenced sample was PBMCs, obtained around 5 days after the first yellow fever vaccination. The sequence came from a man between 18 and 29 years old who received the YFV17D yellow fever vaccine. The V and J genes are TRBV11-2 and TRBJ2-3; 11 nucleotides match TRBD2. The CDR3 sequence is CASSFVAGGPVSRDTQYF. The CDR3 DNA sequence: TGTGCCAGCAGCTTCGTAGCGGGGGGGCCCGTTTCCAGAGATACGCAGTATTTT. Using reference TRBV11-2 and TRBJ2-3 for the parts outside the CDR3, the full variable domain is EAGVAQSPRYKIIEKRQSVAFWCNPISGHATLYWYQQILGQGPKLLIQFQNNGVVDDSQLPKDRFSAERLKGVDSTLKIQPAKLEDSAVYLCASSFVAGGPVSRDTQYFGPGTRLTVL.